This paragraph covers one TCR beta chain sequence. Its antigen is still unknown. Base qualities are missing; no much larger clone stands one base away. CDR1 is given as SGHRS and CDR2 as YFSETQ, both from the germline V gene. The CDR3 contains 15 residues, cysteine and phenylalanine counted. CDR3 DNA only is kept here, 45 bases in frame from base 1. V was cut back by 7 bases and J by 7 bases, leaving a gap of 18 bases between them. PBMCs were isolated by Ficoll-Paque density gradient centrifugation. Instrument on record: Illumina NovaSeq 6000. Using 5'RACE with constant-segment primers, TCRalpha and TCRbeta cDNA libraries were constructed, with sample barcodes and unique molecular identifiers added in the process. Trizol reagent was used to extract RNA from every sample. Libraries were amplified in two PCR steps, with a second sample barcode and Illumina TruSeq adapters added in the second step. The libraries were sequenced on an Illumina NovaSeq using 2 x 150 bp paired-end reads. Turning to the authors' computational methods: The reads were demultiplexed and collapsed into UMI-guided consensus sequences using migec v1.2.7. With mixcr v2.1.11, UMI consensuses were aligned to TRA and TRB V and J templates and assembled into clonotypes. Clonotypes were classified as expanded or contracted when called significant by both edgeR and NoisET, with noise models trained on biological replicates. For edgeR calls, the thresholds were a false discovery rate-adjusted p below 0.01 and a log2 fold-change of 1. As an exploratory analysis of dynamics, PCA with hierarchical clustering was applied to max-normalized trajectories of the 1000 most abundant clonotypes. Each responding clone was given a CD4 or CD8 phenotype based on the CD4+ and CD8+ repertoires, which had been sequenced separately. TCRdb applied fastp at Q25 and MiXCR to the public reads, then kept only in-frame beta chains. Each entry merges the rows of one CDR3 protein and shows their most common DNA and genes. None of the V and J calls come from the authors' own analysis; TCRdb made them. Across this sample there are about 190,000 distinct CDR3 sequences, with about 17% seen only once. The ten largest account for 2.4% of the sample.

The data stem from a study of T-cell memory formation after mild COVID-19 (dated by TCRdb to the early 2020s). The study in broad terms: TCR sequence clusters from the two donors were largely donor specific. T-cell clones expanding and contracting after mild COVID-19 in a couple of donors were tracked by longitudinal TCRalpha and TCRbeta repertoire sequencing. Two young, previously healthy adult volunteers made up the cohort, one male and one female. Beyond this particular receptor, the publication reports: The second-wave clones that peaked on day 37 were not confirmed to be SARS-CoV-2 specific. The detection of some responding clones in pre-infection memory suggests that pre-existing cross-reactive memory T cells joined the SARS-CoV-2 response. Clones that contracted from day 15 to 85 showed balanced CD4/CD8 phenotypes, whereas a second wave of clones that expanded from day 15 to 37 leaned towards CD4+. The study included only a couple of mild cases, and larger cohorts that include severe cases with pre-infection samples were judged to be necessary. Contracting CD4+ clones were found mainly in CM and EM memory subsets, while CD8+ clones were enriched in EMRA.

The specimen sequenced was PBMCs or a T cell subset sorted from them (not recorded which). The chain couples TRBV5-1 to TRBJ1-6, with a weak D call of TRBD1 (6 bases match). The sequence was obtained from an adult woman who had mild COVID-19 (a few samples of this study predate the infection). The sample titles of this study are shuffled in the database, so cell type and time point are left out; the donor was told from shared clones. CDR3 reads: CASRQGLGTNSPLHF. The nucleotide sequence reads TGCGCCAGCCGGCAGGGCTTGGGGACAAATTCACCCCTCCACTTT.